The present T cell receptor beta chain was sequenced within a study of T cells in Graves' hyperthyroidism and ophthalmopathy. Germline CDR1 SGHDN, CDR2 FVKESK. Trimming removed 0 bases from V and 0 bases from J; junction bases left unmatched: 8. The CDR3 length is 17 residues. RNA transcripts served as the template for amplifying TCR beta CDR3 regions. First-round RT-PCR targeting the TCR CDR3 was performed with the HTBI primer set. Each CDR3 protein gets one entry after TCRdb re-called the multiplex PCR reads with MiXCR. The sample consists of fewer than 350,000 distinct CDR3 sequences, roughly 20% of them appearing once. This clonotype was observed a handful of times.

The sequence was obtained from a man aged 45 to 65 with Graves' ophthalmopathy. The V and J genes are TRBV14 and TRBJ2-7, with 7 bases lining up with TRBD1. The sample consisted of blood. The CDR3 loop reads CASSQDGKGGISYEQYF. The CDR3 DNA follows: TGTGCCAGCAGCCAAGACGGAAAAGGGGGCATCTCCTACGAGCAGTACTTC.